The clone carrying this T cell receptor (beta chain) was detected a few times. The record originates from a study of blood T cells in healthy people across ages. Study background: About one barcoded beta molecule per two T cells was the capture yield of template switching.

With V trimmed by 4 bases and J by 2 bases, 6 bases remained unmatched. The CDR3 totals 15 residues. Per germline, CDR1 SGHTA and CDR2 FQGNSA. A second about 7 to 11 cycle PCR used barcoded and J-beta primers. One entry per CDR3 protein, called by TCRdb with MiXCR from the 5' RACE reads. The sample comprises approximately 780,000 distinct CDR3 sequences, under 30% of which are singletons, and around 2.9% rests with the top ten. The sample was also reused in another study, on T cells of mothers and their children.

Input material: blood. The TCR comes from a boy between 10 and 17 years old in good health. The chain has TRBV7-2 and TRBJ2-7, with TRBD2 matching over 9 bases. CDR3 nucleotides: TGTGCCAGCAGCTCGCGAGCGGGGGGTGCCTACGAGCAGTACTTC. Residues: CASSSRAGGAYEQYF.